The present entry profiles one T cell receptor beta chain with its context. This specimen belongs to a study of T-cell memory formation after mild COVID-19. TCRdb used MiXCR to reprocess the 5' RACE reads, holding one entry per CDR3 protein. In the table there are about 200,000 distinct CDR3 sequences, around 17% of which are singletons. Input material: PBMCs or a T cell subset sorted from them (not recorded which). This clonotype was sampled from an adult woman who had mild COVID-19 (a few samples of this study predate the infection). Cell type and time point are not known.

The CDR3: CASWTRGTDTQYF. The CDR3 region has the DNA TGTGCCAGCTGGACCCGCGGGACAGATACGCAGTATTTT. This chain joins TRBV12-3 or TRBV12-4 and TRBJ2-3, with a tentative D call TRBD2 (5 bases). The CDR3 is 13 amino acids. Trimming shortened V by 8 bases and J by 3 bases, and 12 bases separated the two germline ends.